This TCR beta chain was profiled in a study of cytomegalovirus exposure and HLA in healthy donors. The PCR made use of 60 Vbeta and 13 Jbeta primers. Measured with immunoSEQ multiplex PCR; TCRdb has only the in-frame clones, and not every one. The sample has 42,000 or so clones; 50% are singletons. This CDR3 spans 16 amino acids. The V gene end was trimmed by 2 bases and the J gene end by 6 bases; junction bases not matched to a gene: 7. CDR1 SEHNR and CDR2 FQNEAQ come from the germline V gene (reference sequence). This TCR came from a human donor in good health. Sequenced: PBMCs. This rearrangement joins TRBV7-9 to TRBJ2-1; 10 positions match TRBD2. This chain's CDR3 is CASSLSSSGGVNEQFF. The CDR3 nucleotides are TGTGCCAGCAGCTTATCTTCAAGCGGGGGGGTCAATGAGCAGTTCTTC.